This T cell receptor (beta chain) was sequenced for a study of T cell repertoires in urothelial bladder cancer. Overall study context: Three lesions each were cT0, cTa, cT1, and cT2 or greater. Study conclusions and caveats: Median T cells were 5,569 in carcinoma and over 20,000 in benign specimens. Benign specimens had a median approximately 11% infiltrating lymphocyte percentage. A single clone reached approximately 2% in benign versus up to 17% in carcinoma.

The CDR3 totals 14 residues. Per germline, CDR1 SGHTA and CDR2 FQGTGA. Trimming shortened V by 2 bases and J by 8 bases, and 13 bases separated the two germline ends. Sequenced by immunoSEQ multiplex PCR; TCRdb stores in-frame clones only, minus some. The table shows 6,400 or so clones, with roughly two thirds occurring only once. Note on this clone: Its antigen remains unidentified.

This sequence originates from a human donor with urothelial carcinoma. The sequenced material came from tumor-infiltrating cells from bladder cancer. V gene TRBV7-3 combines with J gene TRBJ2-1; D may be TRBD2 (5 bases). The CDR3 is CASSLRPPGDEQFF. The DNA for the CDR3 is TGTGCCAGCAGCTTACGCCCACCCGGGGATGAGCAGTTCTTC.